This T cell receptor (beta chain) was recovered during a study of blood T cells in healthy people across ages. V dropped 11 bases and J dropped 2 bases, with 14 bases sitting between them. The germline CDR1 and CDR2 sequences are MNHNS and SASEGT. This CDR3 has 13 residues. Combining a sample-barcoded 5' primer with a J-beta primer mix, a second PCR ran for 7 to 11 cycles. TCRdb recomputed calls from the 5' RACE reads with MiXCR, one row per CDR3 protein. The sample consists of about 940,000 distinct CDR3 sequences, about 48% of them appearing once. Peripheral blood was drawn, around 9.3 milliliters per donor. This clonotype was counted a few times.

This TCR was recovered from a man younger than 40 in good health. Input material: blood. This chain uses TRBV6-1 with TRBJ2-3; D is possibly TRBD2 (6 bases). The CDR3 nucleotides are TGTGCCGCTGGGGGACTGAACACAGATACGCAGTATTTT. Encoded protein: CAAGGLNTDTQYF.